The rows below give T cell receptor beta chains drawn from one sample of a study of CD4+ T cells in melanoma. The assay was immunoSEQ multiplex PCR, and TCRdb's table has in-frame clones only and misses some. The profile shows fewer than 11,000 clones, 60% to 85% of them singletons. Sequenced sample: cells from a culture (not recorded whether cultured in vitro). The receptors originated from a human donor with melanoma. CDR3s include the opening cysteine and the closing phenylalanine or tryptophan.

TRBJ2-3 | TRBV6-6 | CASSRYRSTRPSGSTDTQYF
TRBJ1-3 | TRBV19 | CASIGDRGQSGNTIYF
TRBJ1-1 | TRBV6-5 | CASSYGRSEAFF
TRBJ1-2 | TRBV9 | CASSADRSLGGYTF
TRBJ2-5 | TRBV5-1 | CASSLGRLDALYQETQYF
TRBJ1-2 | TRBV12-3/TRBV12-4 | CASSSTSFTGYTF
TRBJ1-3 | TRBV4-2 | CASSQAGPRDTIYF
TRBJ2-3 | TRBV6-5 | CASRAQGTSTDTQYF
TRBJ1-3 | TRBV29-1 | CSVEKSRGGSRVYGNTIYF
TRBJ1-5 | TRBV7-8 | CASSSSGQSNQPQHF
TRBJ2-7 | TRBV2 | CASSEPPYEQYF
TRBJ1-5 | TRBV19 | CASSIGLQRYSNQPQHF
TRBJ1-1 | TRBV5-1 | CASSLYTTLNTEAFF
TRBJ1-1 | TRBV2 | CARSRTGNTEAFF
TRBJ1-6 | TRBV6-1 | CASSERGYNSPLHF
TRBJ2-3 | TRBV4-1 | CASSPSKGRGTDTQYF
TRBJ1-1 | TRBV5-4 | CASSLVYGGTGNTEAFF
TRBJ1-6 | TRBV6-2/TRBV6-3 | CASSPAGGLSRVNSPLHF
TRBJ2-2 | TRBV5-4 | CASSLGIGGGTGELFF
TRBJ2-3 | TRBV5-1 | CASSLSAQGAGTDTQYF
TRBJ2-7 | TRBV6-5 | CASDRAGVEQYF
TRBJ2-2 | TRBV5-4 | CASSSNVNRELFF
TRBJ2-2 | TRBV5-8 | CASSPNAPFANTGELFF
TRBJ2-6 | TRBV13 | CASSYGTSPGANVLTF
TRBJ1-1 | TRBV12-3/TRBV12-4 | CASRRQFGTEAFF
TRBJ1-4 | TRBV7-7 | CASRDYRGANEKLFF
TRBJ1-3 | TRBV19 | CASQNREKGTSGNTIYF
TRBJ2-7 | TRBV11-2 | CASSVGTGLREQYF
TRBJ1-4 | TRBV27 | CASGNRGNEKLFF
TRBJ1-6 | TRBV5-4 | CASSLVPGGNNSPLHF
TRBJ2-5 | TRBV7-6 | CASSSFGGRWETQYF
TRBJ1-1 | TRBV29-1 | CSAYSGGTGVPTEAFF
TRBJ1-1 | TRBV2 | CAGDRGTTDEAFF
TRBJ2-7 | TRBV5-6 | CASSFNQFEQYF
TRBJ2-5 | TRBV2 | CASSEEGLPGETQYF
TRBJ2-2 | TRBV2 | CASSDPGHRNTGELFF
TRBJ2-1 | TRBV7-2 | CASSVLAGRTNEQFF
TRBJ2-2 | TRBV6-1 | CASSEGGANTGELFF
TRBJ1-1 | TRBV19 | CASSIGGGVFDTLTEAFF
TRBJ1-1 | TRBV18 | CASSNLMNTEAFF
TRBJ1-1 | TRBV5-4 | CASSIQGTEAFF
TRBJ2-2 | TRBV3-1/TRBV3-2 | CASNTGTGNTGELFF
TRBJ1-2 | TRBV5-6 | CASSLVEGIGYTF
TRBJ2-2 | TRBV6-4 | CASGTGITGELFF
TRBJ2-1 | TRBV12-3/TRBV12-4 | CASSGTSQFF
TRBJ1-2 | TRBV5-1 | CASSLVPNYGYTF
TRBJ1-3 | TRBV4-1 | CASSQDRERGVKRNTIYF
TRBJ2-1 | TRBV15 | CATTSGHFFNEQFF
TRBJ1-1 | TRBV6-5 | CASSYLGLNTEAFF
TRBJ1-1 | TRBV4-1 | CASSQADRDRTFF
TRBJ2-1 | TRBV30 | CAWSRGQGYNEQFF
TRBJ2-2 | TRBV7-9 | CASSLGFGELFF
TRBJ2-3 | TRBV5-8 | CASSLRDFRRSTQYF
TRBJ1-1 | TRBV19 | CASKRGLSTEAFF
TRBJ2-5 | TRBV3-1/TRBV3-2 | CASSWGSGETQYF
TRBJ2-2 | TRBV5-1 | CASSLGHKGGGELFF
TRBJ2-1 | TRBV10-3 | CAISETTSGSYNEQFF
TRBJ2-5 | TRBV7-6 | CASSRPRGETQYF
TRBJ1-4 | TRBV6-5 | CASSQRGFGEKLFF